What follows are 19 T cell receptor beta chains derived from one specimen sequenced in a study of CD8+ T cells in alopecia areata. Following RNA extraction, reverse transcription yielded cDNA that acted as the sequencing template. Repertoires were generated with immunoSEQ multiplex PCR, while TCRdb's copy carries only in-frame clones and drops some. This table holds more than 200,000 clones, under 80% found once. The sequencing here drew on CD4+ T cells sorted from blood, taken at week 0. The receptors were sampled from a human donor with alopecia areata.

The rearrangement uses TRBV10-3 and TRBJ2-7; 9 nucleotides match TRBD1. This CDR3 comprises 15 residues. Germline CDR1 and CDR2: ENHRY and SYGVKD. The ends lost 6 bases at V and 0 bases at J; junction bases unmatched: 6. The CDR3 DNA reads TGTGCCATCAGAGAAGACAGGGGGATCTCCTACGAGCAGTACTTC. It specifies CAIREDRGISYEQYF.

This clone was counted between two and nine times. The chain couples TRBV7-2 to TRBJ1-2, with a weak D call TRBD1 (6 bases). The CDR3 length is 15 residues. Germline V CDR1 and CDR2: SGHTA, FQGNSA. Trimming shortened V by 5 bases and J by 0 bases, and 13 bases separated the two germline ends. The CDR3 here is CASSMWDKSNYGYTF. The CDR3 DNA is TGTGCCAGCAGCATGTGGGACAAATCTAACTATGGCTACACCTTC.

The chain has TRBV9 and TRBJ1-1, with TRBD1 identical over 9 bases. Germline V lookup: CDR1 SGDLS, CDR2 YYNGEE. The CDR3 is 15 amino acids. J was trimmed by 5 bases and V by 4 bases; bases with no gene match: 9. The CDR3 sequence: CASSIQGAPGTEAFF. CDR3 bases: TGTGCCAGCAGCATACAGGGGGCGCCGGGGACTGAAGCTTTCTTT.

The sample holds one count of this clone. This chain joins TRBV15 and TRBJ2-1; D perhaps matches TRBD2 (5 bases). V dropped 0 bases and J dropped 8 bases, with 17 bases sitting between them. Germline V CDR1 and CDR2: LNHNV, YYDKDF (reference sequence). The CDR3 runs to 16 residues. The CDR3: CATSRDLAAGVDEQFF. As DNA, the CDR3 is TGTGCCACCAGCAGAGATCTTGCGGCCGGGGTGGATGAGCAGTTCTTC.

The genes are TRBV30 and TRBJ1-2; tentative D call: TRBD1 (5 bases). V lost 0 bases and J lost 6, with 14 bases in between. The CDR3 has 14 residues. The germline gives CDR1 GTSNPN, CDR2 SVGIG (reference sequence). CDR3 DNA sequence: TGTGCCTGGAGTGTACTGCCAGGGTGGGATGGCTACACCTTC. Encoded protein: CAWSVLPGWDGYTF.

V gene TRBV30 combines with J gene TRBJ1-2; TRBD1 aligns across 8 bases. The germline CDR1 and CDR2 sequences are GTSNPN and SVGIG (reference sequence). V was pared by 2 bases and J by 2 bases, with 7 bases of the junction left unmatched. CDR3 length: 15 residues. CDR3 sequence: CAWSTPRTGNYGYTF. CDR3 DNA: TGTGCCTGGAGTACGCCAAGGACAGGGAACTATGGCTACACCTTC.

V usage is TRBV29-1 and J usage is TRBJ2-5; 9 bases agree with TRBD2. CDR3 size: 13 residues. Germline-derived CDR1 and CDR2 are SQVTM and ANQGSEA. V trimming: 3 bases; J trimming: 3 bases; junction bases outside the gene matches: 2. The CDR3 DNA follows: TGCAGCGTTGACGGCGGGGGGGAAGAGACCCAGTACTTC. This translates into CSVDGGGEETQYF.

This clone was seen just once. This chain uses TRBV29-1 with TRBJ2-3, with 9 bases aligning to TRBD1. This CDR3 has 14 amino acids. V was clipped by 5 bases and J by 2 bases; unmatched bases: 5. CDR1 is SQVTM and CDR2 is ANQGSEA in the germline V gene. DNA for the CDR3: TGCAGCGTTTTGGACAGGGGACCCACAGATACGCAGTATTTT. This sequence encodes CSVLDRGPTDTQYF.

This chain connects TRBV6-5 to TRBJ2-5; D is unclear. Germline V gives CDR1 MNHEY, CDR2 SVGAGI. This CDR3 has 14 amino acids. The V end was cut by 0 bases, the J end by 5 bases, with 10 bases between. Written as DNA, the CDR3 is TGTGCCAGCAGTTACTCGAGAGTTGGTGAGACCCAGTACTTC. Its translation: CASSYSRVGETQYF.

The chain has TRBV10-3 and TRBJ2-5, with TRBD2 identical over 10 bases. The CDR3 spans 18 residues. Germline V gives CDR1 ENHRY, CDR2 SYGVKD. Unmatched junction bases numbered 11, after V lost 2 bases and J lost 2 bases. The chain's CDR3 is CAISEQVGASGGQETQYF. CDR3 DNA sequence: TGTGCCATCAGTGAGCAGGTCGGGGCTAGCGGGGGTCAAGAGACCCAGTACTTC.

V gene TRBV6-1 combines with J gene TRBJ2-5; either TRBD1 or TRBD2 may fit D (5 bases each). Deletions cut 6 bases from V and 5 bases from J, with 7 bases between. The germline V gene has CDR1 MNHNS and CDR2 SASEGT. CDR3 length: 11 amino acids. As DNA, the CDR3 is TGTGCCAGCAGGGGGGATGAGACCCAGTACTTC. Translation gives CASRGDETQYF.

CDR3 coding DNA: TGTGCCAGCAGCCAAGAAGTATCCGGGAACACTGAAGCTTTCTTT. It codes for CASSQEVSGNTEAFF. The chain joins TRBV4-2 to TRBJ1-1; no reliable D call. The CDR3 covers 15 residues. V was cut by 0 bases and J by 1 base, with 9 bases left in between. The germline gives CDR1 LGHNA, CDR2 YNFKEQ.

The V gene is TRBV7-3, the J gene TRBJ2-1; a possible D gene is TRBD2 (6 bases). CDR1 and CDR2 (germline): SGHTA, FQGTGA. The CDR3 is 12 amino acids. The ends were cut back, 3 bases at V and 9 bases at J, with 9 bases in the middle. The CDR3 protein is CASSFGTGEQFF. CDR3 sequence (DNA): TGTGCCAGCAGCTTCGGGACTGGTGAGCAGTTCTTC.

The chain links TRBV30 to TRBJ1-2; the match to TRBD1 covers 7 bases. CDR3 size: 15 residues. CDR1 and CDR2 from the germline V gene are GTSNPN and SVGIG (reference sequence). The junction had 11 bases not matched to a gene; V was cut back by 3 bases and J by 4 bases. CDR3 nucleotide sequence: TGTGCCTGGAGCCCACCGGGACAGCCCATCTATGGCTACACCTTC. It translates to CAWSPPGQPIYGYTF.

This clone was observed a few times. The V and J genes are TRBV5-1 and TRBJ2-7; possibly TRBD1 or TRBD2 for D (5 bases each). The V gene lost 4 bases and the J gene lost 4 bases, with 15 bases spanning the gap. The CDR3 loop spans 14 amino acids. Germline V lookup: CDR1 SGHRS, CDR2 YFSETQ. Here the CDR3 DNA reads TGCGCCAGCAGCGTATCCGGGGCGACATACGAGCAGTACTTC. Its translation: CASSVSGATYEQYF.

CDR3 DNA: TGTGCCTGCCTCCCGGGGCAGCCTCTCTCCGAGCAGTTCTTC. Protein: CACLPGQPLSEQFF. J is TRBJ2-1 and V is TRBV30; TRBD1 or TRBD2 may be the D gene (5 bases each). The CDR3 runs 14 residues. V was cut by 6 bases and J by 10 bases, with 22 bases left in between. Germline lookup yields CDR1 GTSNPN and CDR2 SVGIG (reference sequence).

This clone has just one count. This sequence joins TRBV7-2 and TRBJ2-1, with unresolved D. Germline V gives CDR1 SGHTA, CDR2 FQGNSA. The V and J ends lost 3 bases and 3 bases respectively, with 6 bases between them. The CDR3 covers 13 residues. The CDR3 DNA is TGTGCCAGCAGCTTGGGGTTCTACAATGAGCAGTTCTTC. Protein product: CASSLGFYNEQFF. Using reference TRBV7-2 and TRBJ2-1 for the parts outside the CDR3, the full variable domain is GAGVSQSPSNKVTEKGKDVELRCDPISGHTALYWYRQSLGQGLEFLIYFQGNSAPDKSGLPSDRFSAERTGGSVSTLTIQRTQQEDSAVYLCASSLGFYNEQFFGPGTRLTVL.

V and J are TRBV29-1 and TRBJ2-7; the D is unclear. The CDR3 has 12 amino acids. V lost 4 bases and J 3 bases, leaving 10 bases between the germline ends. Germline-derived CDR1 and CDR2 are SQVTM and ANQGSEA. CDR3 residues: CSVGLSGYEQYF. CDR3 bases: TGCAGCGTTGGACTTTCAGGCTACGAGCAGTACTTC.

The gene calls are TRBV18 and TRBJ2-7; 7 nucleotides match TRBD1. The CDR3 extends over 15 amino acids. Losses at the gene ends were 2 bases for V and 3 bases for J; bases not matched to a gene: 7. Germline-derived CDR1 and CDR2 are KGHSH and LQKENI. The DNA of the CDR3 is TGTGCCAGCTCACCAGAATCGGGACAGAACTACGAGCAGTACTTC. Translating it yields CASSPESGQNYEQYF.